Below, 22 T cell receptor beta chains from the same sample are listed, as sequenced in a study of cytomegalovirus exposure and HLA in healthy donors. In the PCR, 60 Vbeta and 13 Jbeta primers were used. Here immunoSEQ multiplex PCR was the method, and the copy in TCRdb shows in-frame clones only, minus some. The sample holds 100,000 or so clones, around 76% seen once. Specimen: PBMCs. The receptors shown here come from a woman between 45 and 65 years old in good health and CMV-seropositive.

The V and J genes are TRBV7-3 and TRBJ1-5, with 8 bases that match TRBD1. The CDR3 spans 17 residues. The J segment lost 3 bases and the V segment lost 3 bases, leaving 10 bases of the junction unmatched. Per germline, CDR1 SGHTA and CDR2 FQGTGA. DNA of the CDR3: TGTGCCAGCAGCTTCCGCGACAGGGGAAGAGACAATCAGCCCCAGCATTTT. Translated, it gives CASSFRDRGRDNQPQHF.

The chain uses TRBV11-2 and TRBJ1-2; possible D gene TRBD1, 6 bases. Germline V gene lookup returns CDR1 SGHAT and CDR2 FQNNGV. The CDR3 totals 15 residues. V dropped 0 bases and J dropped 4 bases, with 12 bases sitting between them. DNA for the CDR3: TGTGCCAGCAGCTTAGATAAGACAGGCGCCTATGGCTACACCTTC. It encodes CASSLDKTGAYGYTF.

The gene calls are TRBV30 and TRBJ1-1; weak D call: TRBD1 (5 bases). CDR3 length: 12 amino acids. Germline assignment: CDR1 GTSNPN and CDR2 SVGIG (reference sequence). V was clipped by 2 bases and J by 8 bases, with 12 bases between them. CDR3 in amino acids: CAWSPGLREAFF. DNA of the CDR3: TGTGCCTGGAGTCCGGGACTCCGCGAAGCTTTCTTT.

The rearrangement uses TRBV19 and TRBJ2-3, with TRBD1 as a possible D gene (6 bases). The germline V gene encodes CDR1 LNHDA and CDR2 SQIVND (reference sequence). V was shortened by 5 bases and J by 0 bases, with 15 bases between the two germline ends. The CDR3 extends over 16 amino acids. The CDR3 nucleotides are TGTGCCAGTAGTGCCCGCCGCGGACAGAGCACAGATACGCAGTATTTT. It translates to CASSARRGQSTDTQYF.

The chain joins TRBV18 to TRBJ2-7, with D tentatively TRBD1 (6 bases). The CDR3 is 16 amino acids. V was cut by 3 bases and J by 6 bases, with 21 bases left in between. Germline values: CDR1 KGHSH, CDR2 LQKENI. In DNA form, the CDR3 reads TGTGCCAGCTCACCTATAGCCGACAGGCGCCCTCGCGAGCAGTACTTC. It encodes CASSPIADRRPREQYF.

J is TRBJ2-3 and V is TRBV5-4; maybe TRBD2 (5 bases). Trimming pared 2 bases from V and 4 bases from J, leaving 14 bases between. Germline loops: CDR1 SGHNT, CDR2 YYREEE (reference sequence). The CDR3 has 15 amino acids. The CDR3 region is CASSLVTLAADTQYF. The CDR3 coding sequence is TGTGCCAGCAGCTTAGTCACCCTAGCCGCAGATACGCAGTATTTT.

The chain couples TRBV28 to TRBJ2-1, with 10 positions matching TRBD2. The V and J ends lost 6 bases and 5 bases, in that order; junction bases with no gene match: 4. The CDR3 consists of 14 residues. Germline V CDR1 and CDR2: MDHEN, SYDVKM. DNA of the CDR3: TGTGCCAGCAGAACCACTAGCGGGAACAATGAGCAGTTCTTC. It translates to CASRTTSGNNEQFF.

The CDR3 is CASTPGTGHSEQYF. The DNA of the CDR3 is TGCGCCAGCACACCCGGGACAGGGCACTCCGAGCAGTACTTC. The chain combines TRBV10-2 with TRBJ2-7; 9 bases match TRBD1. CDR1 is WSHSY and CDR2 is SAAADI in the germline V gene. Trimming at V came to 7 bases and at J to 6 bases, leaving 10 bases not matched to a gene. There are 14 residues in the CDR3.

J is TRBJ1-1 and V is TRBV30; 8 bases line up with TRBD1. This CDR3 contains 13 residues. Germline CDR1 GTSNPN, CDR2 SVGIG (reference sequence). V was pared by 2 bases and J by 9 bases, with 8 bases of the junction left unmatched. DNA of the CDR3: TGTGCCTGGAGTCCCGGGACAGGCAACAAAGCTTTCTTT. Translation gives CAWSPGTGNKAFF.

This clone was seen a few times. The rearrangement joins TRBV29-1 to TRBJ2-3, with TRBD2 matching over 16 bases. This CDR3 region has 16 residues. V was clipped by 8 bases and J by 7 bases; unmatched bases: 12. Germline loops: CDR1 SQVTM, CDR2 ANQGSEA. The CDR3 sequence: CSSSPGTSGRANTQYF. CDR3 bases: TGCAGCTCCAGTCCCGGGACTAGCGGGAGGGCAAATACGCAGTATTTT.

The CDR3 here is CASSLGQVADLSNQPQHF. The CDR3 nucleotides are TGTGCCAGCAGCCTGGGACAGGTCGCGGACCTAAGCAATCAGCCCCAGCATTTT. The V and J genes are TRBV7-8 and TRBJ1-5; 8 bases align to TRBD1. The length of the CDR3 is 18 residues. Germline CDR1 SGHVS, CDR2 FQNEAQ. With V trimmed by 5 bases and J by 1 base, 13 bases remained unmatched.

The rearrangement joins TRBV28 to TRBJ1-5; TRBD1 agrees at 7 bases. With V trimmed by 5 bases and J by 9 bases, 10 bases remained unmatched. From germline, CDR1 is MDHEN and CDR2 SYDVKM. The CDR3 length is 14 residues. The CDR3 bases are TGTGCCAGCAGTACACAGGGGACTGCGGGGCCCCAGCATTTT. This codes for CASSTQGTAGPQHF. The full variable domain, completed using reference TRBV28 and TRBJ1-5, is DVKVTQSSRYLVKRTGEKVFLECVQDMDHENMFWYRQDPGLGLRLIYFSYDVKMKEKGDIPEGYSVSREKKERFSLILESASTNQTSMYLCASSTQGTAGPQHFGDGTRLSIL.

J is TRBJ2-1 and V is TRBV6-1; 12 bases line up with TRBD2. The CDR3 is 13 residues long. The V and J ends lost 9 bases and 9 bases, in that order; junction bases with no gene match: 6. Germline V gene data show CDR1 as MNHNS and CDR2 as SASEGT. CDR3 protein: CASGLAGSGEQFF. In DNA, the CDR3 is TGTGCCAGTGGACTAGCGGGAAGCGGTGAGCAGTTCTTC.

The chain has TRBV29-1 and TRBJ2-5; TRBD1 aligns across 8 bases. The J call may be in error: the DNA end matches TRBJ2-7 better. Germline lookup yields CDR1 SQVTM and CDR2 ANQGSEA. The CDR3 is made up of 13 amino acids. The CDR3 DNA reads TGCAGCGTTGAAAGGGACAGGCCCTACGAGCAGTACTTC. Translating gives CSVERDRPYEQYF.

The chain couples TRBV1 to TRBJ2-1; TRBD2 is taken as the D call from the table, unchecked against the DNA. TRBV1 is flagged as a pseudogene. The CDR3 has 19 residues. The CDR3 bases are TGCACCAGCAGCCAAGATAGTTGGCTACCCTCTAGCTCCTACAATGAGCAGTTCTTC. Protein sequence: CTSSQDSWLPSSSYNEQFF.

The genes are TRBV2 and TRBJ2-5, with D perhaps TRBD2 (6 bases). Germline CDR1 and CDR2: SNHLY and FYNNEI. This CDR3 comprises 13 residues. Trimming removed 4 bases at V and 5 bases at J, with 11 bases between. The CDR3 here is CASSARLVETQYF. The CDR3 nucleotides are TGTGCCAGCAGTGCACGACTAGTGGAGACCCAGTACTTC.

DNA of the CDR3: TGTGCCAGTAGGGGGACAGTTGAACAACAGACCCAGTACTTC. It yields the protein CASRGTVEQQTQYF. V gene TRBV19 combines with J gene TRBJ2-5, with TRBD1 matching 7 bases. Trimming cost V 6 bases and J 6 bases; bases outside gene matches: 10. From germline, CDR1 is LNHDA and CDR2 SQIVND (reference sequence). This CDR3 comprises 14 residues.

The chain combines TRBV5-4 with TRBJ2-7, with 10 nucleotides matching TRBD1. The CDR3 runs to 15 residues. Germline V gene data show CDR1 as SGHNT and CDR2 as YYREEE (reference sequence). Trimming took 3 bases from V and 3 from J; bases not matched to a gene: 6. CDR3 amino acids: CASSSPGQGSYEQYF. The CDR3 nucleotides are TGTGCCAGCAGCTCCCCGGGACAGGGGAGCTACGAGCAGTACTTC.

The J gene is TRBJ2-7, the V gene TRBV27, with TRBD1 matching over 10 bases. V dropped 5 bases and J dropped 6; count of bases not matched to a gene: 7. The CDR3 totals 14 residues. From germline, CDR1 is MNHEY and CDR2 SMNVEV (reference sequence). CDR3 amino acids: CASSQPGQGREQYF. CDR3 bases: TGTGCCAGCAGTCAACCGGGACAGGGGCGCGAGCAGTACTTC.

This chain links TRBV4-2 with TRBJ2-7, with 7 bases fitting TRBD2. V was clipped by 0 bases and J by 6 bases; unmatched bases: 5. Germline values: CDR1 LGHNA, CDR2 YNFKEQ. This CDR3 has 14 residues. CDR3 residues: CASSQDLLAIEQYF. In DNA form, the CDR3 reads TGTGCCAGCAGCCAAGACCTACTAGCGATCGAGCAGTACTTC.

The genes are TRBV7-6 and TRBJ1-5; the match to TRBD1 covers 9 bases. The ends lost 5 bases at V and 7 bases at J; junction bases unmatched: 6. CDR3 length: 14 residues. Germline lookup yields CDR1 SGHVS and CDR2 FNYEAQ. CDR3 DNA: TGTGCCAGCAGCGATACAGGGGGCGGGCAGCCCCAGCATTTT. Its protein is CASSDTGGGQPQHF.

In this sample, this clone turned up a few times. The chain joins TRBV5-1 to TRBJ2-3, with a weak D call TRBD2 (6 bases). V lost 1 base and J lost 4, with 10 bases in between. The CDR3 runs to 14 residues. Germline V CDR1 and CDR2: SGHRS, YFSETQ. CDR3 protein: CASSLWGDSDTQYF. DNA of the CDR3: TGCGCCAGCAGCTTGTGGGGGGACTCAGATACGCAGTATTTT.